This T cell receptor beta chain originates from a study of T cells in Graves' hyperthyroidism and ophthalmopathy. Study findings and constraints: Most thyroid clonotypes with frequency above 0.001 were detected in blood.

Germline V lookup: CDR1 MNHNS, CDR2 SASEGT. Trimming removed 2 bases from V and 2 bases from J; junction bases left unmatched: 5. CDR3 length: 15 residues. Amplification of TCR beta CDR3 regions was performed using RNA transcripts as template. RT-PCR in the first round (using the HTBI primer set) targeted the TCR CDR3. TCRdb re-called the multiplex PCR reads with MiXCR, one entry per CDR3 protein. Of 490,000 or so distinct CDR3 sequences in the sample, approximately 23% are singletons; the top ten hold roughly 49%. In the case of this clonotype: The target antigen is unknown.

For ophthalmopathy patients, the Clinical Activity Score was at least 3 and the NOSPECS grade at least 4; duration was under 3 months. Sequencing was carried out using blood. This clonotype originated in a woman aged 70 to 79 with Graves' ophthalmopathy. The chain is built from TRBV6-1 and TRBJ1-2, with 7 bases lining up with TRBD1. The CDR3 DNA follows: TGTGCCAGCAGTGAATCGACAGGGCTCAACTATGGCTACACCTTC. It encodes CASSESTGLNYGYTF.